Listed below are T cell receptor beta chains from one sample, sequenced in a study of cytomegalovirus exposure and HLA in healthy donors. The method was immunoSEQ multiplex PCR; TCRdb's version includes in-frame clones alone and lacks a portion of them. The table includes 100,000 to 120,000 clones, 75% to 90% detected once. Sequencing was carried out using PBMCs. The receptors were gathered from a man under 40 in good health and CMV-seropositive. CDR3s include the opening cysteine and the closing phenylalanine or tryptophan. D genes are given only for firm matches. Expanded clones are given a class, and other clones once, few, many or no size at all.

>TRBV6-4|TRBJ1-2|-|TRBD1
CASKRDRGSGGYTF
TGTGCCAGCAAAAGGGACAGGGGGTCAGGAGGCTACACCTTC
>TRBV7-9|TRBJ2-3|-|-
CASSFTGSSDTQYF
TGTGCCAGCAGCTTTACAGGGTCGTCGGATACGCAGTATTTT
>TRBV19|TRBJ2-2|-|TRBD1
CASSIGQGAGTGELFF
TGTGCCAGTAGTATAGGACAGGGGGCTGGCACCGGGGAGCTGTTTTTT
>TRBV7-9|TRBJ2-2|-|-
CASSLIHGELFF
TGTGCCAGCAGCTTAATCCACGGGGAGCTGTTTTTT
>TRBV6-1|TRBJ2-5|-|TRBD2
CASLPAGGETQYF
TGTGCCAGCCTCCCGGCGGGGGGAGAGACCCAGTACTTC
>TRBV27|TRBJ1-4|few|TRBD1
CASSSGTGGGSEKLFF
TGTGCCAGCAGTTCCGGGACAGGGGGCGGGAGTGAAAAACTGTTTTTT
>TRBV4-3|TRBJ2-5|few|-
CASSQTGGDQETQYF
TGCGCCAGCAGCCAAACAGGGGGGGACCAAGAGACCCAGTACTTC
>TRBV30|TRBJ1-1|-|-
CAWSRGSLENTEAFF
TGTGCCTGGAGTAGGGGGTCGTTGGAGAACACTGAAGCTTTCTTT
>TRBV7-2|TRBJ2-7|-|TRBD1
CASSRGQGEEQYF
TGTGCCAGCAGCAGGGGACAGGGTGAAGAGCAGTACTTC
>TRBV4-1|TRBJ2-1|-|TRBD1
CASSRIGQGQPNEQFF
TGCGCCAGCAGCCGGATCGGACAGGGACAACCTAATGAGCAGTTCTTC
>TRBV4-2|TRBJ2-5|-|TRBD2
CASSQGQGASGGGETQYF
TGTGCCAGCAGCCAAGGCCAAGGTGCTAGCGGGGGAGGAGAGACCCAGTACTTC
>TRBV5-1|TRBJ1-2|-|-
CASGPGGSYGYTF
TGCGCCAGCGGACCGGGAGGGAGCTATGGCTACACCTTC
>TRBV27|TRBJ1-5|-|TRBD1
CASSLSGTGVQPQHF
TGTGCCAGCAGTTTATCCGGGACAGGGGTTCAGCCCCAGCATTTT
>TRBV6-1|TRBJ1-4|-|-
CASRTINEKLFF
TGTGCCAGCCGGACTATTAACGAAAAACTGTTTTTT
>TRBV12-5|TRBJ1-2|once|-
CASGLSSYRDGYRGYTF
TGTGCTAGTGGTTTGTCATCATACAGGGATGGGTATCGTGGCTACACCTTC
>TRBV7-8|TRBJ2-7|-|TRBD2
CASSLSGGAYEQYF
TGTGCCAGCAGCTTAAGCGGGGGGGCCTACGAGCAGTACTTC
>TRBV19|TRBJ1-1|-|TRBD1
CASSSGGLGAEAFF
TGTGCCAGTAGTTCAGGGGGGTTAGGCGCTGAAGCTTTCTTT
>TRBV10-1|TRBJ2-3|-|TRBD2
CASSEVAGVTDTQYF
TGCGCCAGCAGTGAGGTCGCGGGGGTCACAGATACGCAGTATTTT
>TRBV28|TRBJ1-3|-|-
CASAARGYTIYF
TGTGCCAGCGCCGCAAGGGGTTACACCATATATTTT
>TRBV5-1|TRBJ1-2|-|TRBD1
CASSSGTDSYYGYTF
TGCGCCAGCAGCTCTGGGACAGATTCATACTATGGCTACACCTTC
>TRBV30|TRBJ2-7|-|TRBD1
CAWRESGGRTSYEQYF
TGTGCCTGGAGGGAATCAGGGGGCAGGACATCCTACGAGCAGTACTTC
>TRBV6-1|TRBJ1-5|medium-sized|TRBD1
CASSPDRVRNQPQHF
TGTGCCAGCAGTCCAGACAGGGTCAGGAATCAGCCCCAGCATTTT
>TRBV14|TRBJ1-1|-|-
CASSRNMNTEAFF
TGTGCCAGCAGCCGAAACATGAACACTGAAGCTTTCTTT
>TRBV5-1|TRBJ1-3|-|TRBD1
CASSPDRGLRNTIYF
TGCGCCAGCAGCCCGGACAGGGGGCTCAGAAACACCATATATTTT
>TRBV4-1|TRBJ2-3|-|TRBD2
CASSTLAGRPGTDTQYF
TGCGCCAGCAGCACCTTAGCGGGGCGTCCTGGCACAGATACGCAGTATTTT
>TRBV5-4|TRBJ1-5|-|-
CASSLGGGNQPQHF
TGTGCCAGCAGCTTGGGGGGGGGCAATCAGCCCCAGCATTTT
>TRBV28|TRBJ2-3|-|TRBD2
CASSPRFGGGSTDTQYF
TGTGCCAGCAGCCCTCGTTTCGGGGGGGGTAGCACAGATACGCAGTATTTT
>TRBV28|TRBJ2-2|-|-
CARGAFGTPLKLNTGELFF
TGTGCCAGGGGCGCATTCGGGACTCCCCTTAAGCTAAACACCGGGGAGCTGTTTTTT
>TRBV28|TRBJ1-4|-|-
CASSFSGTNEKLFF
TGTGCCAGCAGTTTTTCAGGAACTAATGAAAAACTGTTTTTT
>TRBV9|TRBJ1-2|-|-
CASSLTVRGDYGYTF
TGTGCCAGCAGCCTAACCGTCAGGGGAGACTATGGCTACACCTTC
>TRBV14|TRBJ1-1|-|TRBD1
CASSDRGGTEAFF
TGTGCCAGCAGCGACAGGGGAGGTACTGAAGCTTTCTTT
>TRBV4-2|TRBJ1-6|-|-
CASSQELIRVNSPLHF
TGTGCCAGCAGCCAAGAGTTGATCAGGGTAAATTCACCCCTCCACTTT
>TRBV5-1|TRBJ2-5|-|TRBD1
CASSFLGQQETQYF
TGCGCCAGCAGCTTTCTGGGACAGCAAGAGACCCAGTACTTC
>TRBV6-1|TRBJ1-2|-|-
CASIEGGPFYGYTF
TGTGCCAGCATCGAGGGGGGGCCCTTCTATGGCTACACCTTC
>TRBV12-5|TRBJ2-5|few|-
CASGPGGNQETQYF
TGTGCTAGTGGTCCTGGGGGGAACCAAGAGACCCAGTACTTC
>TRBV5-1|TRBJ1-1|medium-sized|-
CASSFGGGDTEAFF
TGCGCCAGCAGCTTCGGAGGGGGGGACACTGAAGCTTTCTTT